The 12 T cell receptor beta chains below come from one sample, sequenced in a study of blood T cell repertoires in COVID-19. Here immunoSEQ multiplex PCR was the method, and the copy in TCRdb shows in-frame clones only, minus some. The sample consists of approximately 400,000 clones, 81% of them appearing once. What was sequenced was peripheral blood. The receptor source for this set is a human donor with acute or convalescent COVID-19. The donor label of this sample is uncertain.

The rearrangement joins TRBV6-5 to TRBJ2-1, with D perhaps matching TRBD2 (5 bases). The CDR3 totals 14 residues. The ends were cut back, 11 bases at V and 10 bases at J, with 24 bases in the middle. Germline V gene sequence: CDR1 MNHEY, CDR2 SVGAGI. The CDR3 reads CAFKRNSALGEQFF. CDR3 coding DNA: TGTGCCTTCAAGAGGAATAGCGCCCTCGGCGAGCAGTTCTTC.

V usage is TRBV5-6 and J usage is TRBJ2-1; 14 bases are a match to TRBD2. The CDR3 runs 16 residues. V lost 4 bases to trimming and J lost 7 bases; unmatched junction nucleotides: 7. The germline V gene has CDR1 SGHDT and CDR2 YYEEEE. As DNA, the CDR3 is TGTGCCAGCAGCCAGGGACTAGCGGGAGTTAGTAATGAGCAGTTCTTC. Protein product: CASSQGLAGVSNEQFF.

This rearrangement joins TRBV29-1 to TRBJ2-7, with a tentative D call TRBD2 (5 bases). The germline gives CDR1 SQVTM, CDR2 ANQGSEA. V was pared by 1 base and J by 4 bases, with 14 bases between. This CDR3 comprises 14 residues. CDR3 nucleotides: TGCAGCGTTGAAGTGGACCCACTAGGGTACGAGCAGTACTTC. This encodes CSVEVDPLGYEQYF.

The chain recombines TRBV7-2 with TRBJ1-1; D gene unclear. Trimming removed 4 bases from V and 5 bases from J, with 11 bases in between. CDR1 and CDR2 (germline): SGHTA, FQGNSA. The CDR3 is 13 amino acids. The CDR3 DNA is TGTGCCAGCAGCTCAGTCGATTGGACTGAAGCTTTCTTT. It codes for CASSSVDWTEAFF.

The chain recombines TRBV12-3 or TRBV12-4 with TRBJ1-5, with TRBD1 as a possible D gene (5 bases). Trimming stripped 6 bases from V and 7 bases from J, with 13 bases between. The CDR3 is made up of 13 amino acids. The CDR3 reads CASRRTRGQPQHF. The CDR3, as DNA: TGTGCCAGCAGACGTACACGGGGGCAGCCCCAGCATTTT.

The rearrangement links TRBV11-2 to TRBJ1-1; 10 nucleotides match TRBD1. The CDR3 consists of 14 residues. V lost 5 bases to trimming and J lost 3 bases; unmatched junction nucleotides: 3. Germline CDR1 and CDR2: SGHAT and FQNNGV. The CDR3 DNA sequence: TGTGCCAGCAGCCGGGACAGGGGTCACACTGAAGCTTTCTTT. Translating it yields CASSRDRGHTEAFF. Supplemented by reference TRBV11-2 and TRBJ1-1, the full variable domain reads EAGVAQSPRYKIIEKRQSVAFWCNPISGHATLYWYQQILGQGPKLLIQFQNNGVVDDSQLPKDRFSAERLKGVDSTLKIQPAKLEDSAVYLCASSRDRGHTEAFFGQGTRLTVV.

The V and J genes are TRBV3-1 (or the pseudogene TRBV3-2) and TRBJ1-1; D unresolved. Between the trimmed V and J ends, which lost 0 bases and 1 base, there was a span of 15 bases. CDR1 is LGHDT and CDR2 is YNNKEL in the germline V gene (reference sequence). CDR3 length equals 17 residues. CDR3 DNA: TGTGCCAGCAGCCAAGAGCAGTTAGGGAGAGGGAACACTGAAGCTTTCTTT. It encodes CASSQEQLGRGNTEAFF.

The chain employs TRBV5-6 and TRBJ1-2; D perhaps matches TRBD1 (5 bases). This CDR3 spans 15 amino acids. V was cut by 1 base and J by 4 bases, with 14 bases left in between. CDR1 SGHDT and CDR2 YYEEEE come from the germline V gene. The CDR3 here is CASSLTGGEFYGYTF. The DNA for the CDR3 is TGTGCCAGCAGCTTGACCGGAGGGGAATTCTATGGCTACACCTTC.

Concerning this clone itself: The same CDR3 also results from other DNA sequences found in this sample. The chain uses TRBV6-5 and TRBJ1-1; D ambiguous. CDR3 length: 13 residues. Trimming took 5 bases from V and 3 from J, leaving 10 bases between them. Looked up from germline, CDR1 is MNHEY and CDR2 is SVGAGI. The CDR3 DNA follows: TGTGCCAGCAGTAGCAGGAGGGACACTGAAGCTTTCTTT. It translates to CASSSRRDTEAFF.

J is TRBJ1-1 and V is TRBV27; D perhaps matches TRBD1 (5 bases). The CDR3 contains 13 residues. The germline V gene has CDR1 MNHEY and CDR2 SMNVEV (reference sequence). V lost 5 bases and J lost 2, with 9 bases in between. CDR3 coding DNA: TGTGCCAGCAGTCGACAGAGAAACACTGAAGCTTTCTTT. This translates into CASSRQRNTEAFF.

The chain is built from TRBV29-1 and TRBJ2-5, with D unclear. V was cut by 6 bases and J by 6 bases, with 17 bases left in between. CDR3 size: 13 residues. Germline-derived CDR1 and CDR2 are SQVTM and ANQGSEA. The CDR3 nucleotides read TGCAGCGTCCGATACTTATTCGGTCAGACCCAGTACTTC. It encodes CSVRYLFGQTQYF.

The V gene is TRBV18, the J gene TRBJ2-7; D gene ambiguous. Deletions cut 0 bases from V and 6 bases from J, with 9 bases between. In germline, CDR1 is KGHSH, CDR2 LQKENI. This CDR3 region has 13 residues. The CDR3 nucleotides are TGTGCCAGCTCACCACCTACCCAGTCCGAGCAGTACTTC. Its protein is CASSPPTQSEQYF.